The 26 T cell receptor beta chains below come from one sample, sequenced in a study of pediatric ulcerative colitis. Profiling relied on immunoSEQ multiplex PCR, and the TCRdb table lists in-frame clones only, not all of them. The sample has fewer than 20,000 clones; 74% are singletons. During colonoscopy, one to two rectal pinch biopsies were collected. The sequenced material came from gut tissue. Source of these receptors: a boy aged 5-17 years with moderate ulcerative colitis.

V usage is TRBV5-6 and J usage is TRBJ1-5; D gene uncertain. CDR1 SGHDT and CDR2 YYEEEE come from the germline V gene. The CDR3 consists of 15 residues. V lost 1 base and J lost 0, with 8 bases in between. In nucleotides, the CDR3 is TGTGCCAGCAGCTTGTTCGGATATAGCAATCAGCCCCAGCATTTT. As protein: CASSLFGYSNQPQHF.

The J gene is TRBJ1-5, the V gene TRBV7-2, with D possibly being TRBD1 (5 bases). CDR3 size: 13 residues. CDR1 is SGHTA, CDR2 FQGNSA, per germline. Deletions cut 5 bases from V and 7 bases from J, with 12 bases between. CDR3 bases: TGTGCCAGCAGCCGGGGGGGGGACCAGCCCCAGCATTTT. Its translation: CASSRGGDQPQHF.

The gene calls are TRBV6-1 and TRBJ1-1; no clear D gene. Germline lookup yields CDR1 MNHNS and CDR2 SASEGT. V lost 3 bases and J 3 bases, leaving 8 bases between the germline ends. The CDR3 sequence is 13 residues long. This CDR3 is CASSDSGHTEAFF. CDR3 nucleotides: TGTGCCAGCAGTGATTCCGGGCACACTGAAGCTTTCTTT.

This clone appeared once. This chain connects TRBV6-5 to TRBJ2-1, with 7 bases lining up with TRBD2. CDR1 and CDR2 from the germline V gene are MNHEY and SVGAGI. The CDR3 loop spans 15 amino acids. V was clipped by 3 bases and J by 8 bases; unmatched bases: 10. The CDR3 nucleotides read TGTGCCAGCAGTTATGGCGGGGGATCAATGTATGAGCAGTTCTTC. Its protein is CASSYGGGSMYEQFF.

This chain uses TRBV7-9 with TRBJ2-1, with a possible D match to TRBD2 (5 bases). CDR1 is SEHNR, CDR2 FQNEAQ, per germline (reference sequence). The CDR3 runs to 13 residues. V dropped 2 bases and J dropped 10 bases, with 12 bases sitting between them. CDR3 region: CASSLLAEVEQFF. The CDR3 DNA is TGTGCCAGCAGCTTACTAGCCGAAGTGGAGCAGTTCTTC.

The chain couples TRBV18 to TRBJ1-2; TRBD1 might be the D (6 bases). Germline CDR1 and CDR2: KGHSH and LQKENI. This CDR3 region has 16 residues. Between the trimmed V and J ends, which lost 2 bases and 8 bases, there was a span of 21 bases. The CDR3 loop is CASSPTNRVMAGGYTF. The CDR3, as DNA: TGTGCCAGCTCACCAACGAACAGGGTTATGGCTGGGGGCTACACCTTC.

The rearrangement joins TRBV6-4 to TRBJ2-3; D is perhaps TRBD1 or TRBD2 (5 bases each). CDR3 length equals 13 residues. The germline CDR1 and CDR2 sequences are MRHNA and SNTAGT. V was pared by 4 bases and J by 8 bases, with 13 bases between. The DNA for the CDR3 is TGTGCCAGCAGTGCTACCGGGACGGGTACGCAGTATTTT. Translating gives CASSATGTGTQYF.

J is TRBJ1-1 and V is TRBV30, with 7 nucleotides matching TRBD1. The V gene end was trimmed by 5 bases and the J gene end by 10 bases; junction bases not matched to a gene: 7. The CDR3 sequence is 11 residues long. From germline, CDR1 is GTSNPN and CDR2 SVGIG (reference sequence). The CDR3 bases are TGTGCCTGGGGGGGACAGACGCGAGCTTTCTTT. This gives the protein CAWGGQTRAFF.

CDR3 sequence reads: CASSEAGQGQETQYF. CDR3 bases: TGTGCCAGCAGCGAAGCAGGACAGGGACAGGAGACCCAGTACTTC. The chain carries TRBV9 and TRBJ2-5; 8 bases align to TRBD1. The CDR3 loop spans 15 amino acids. The V gene end was trimmed by 3 bases and the J gene end by 5 bases; junction bases not matched to a gene: 9. Per the germline V gene, CDR1 is SGDLS and CDR2 is YYNGEE.

The rearrangement uses TRBV18 and TRBJ2-7; 9 nucleotides align to TRBD1. J was trimmed by 0 bases and V by 2 bases; bases with no gene match: 5. Germline V gene lookup returns CDR1 KGHSH and CDR2 LQKENI. The CDR3 extends over 16 amino acids. The CDR3 coding sequence is TGTGCCAGCTCACCAATCCAGGACAGGGGCTCCTACGAGCAGTACTTC. This encodes CASSPIQDRGSYEQYF.

The chain is built from TRBV2 and TRBJ2-7; D perhaps matches TRBD2 (5 bases). This CDR3 has 15 amino acids. Trimming removed 4 bases from V and 7 bases from J, with 20 bases in between. The germline gives CDR1 SNHLY, CDR2 FYNNEI. The CDR3 nucleotides are TGTGCCAGCAGTGGGAGGTCGCGCCGCAGTGGGGAGCAGTACTTC. Translating it yields CASSGRSRRSGEQYF.

The chain uses TRBV7-2 and TRBJ2-2, with D maybe TRBD1 (5 bases). Between the trimmed V and J ends, which lost 3 bases and 1 base, there was a span of 12 bases. Germline CDR1 reads SGHTA; CDR2 reads FQGNSA. This CDR3 has 16 amino acids. The CDR3 nucleotides are TGTGCCAGCAGCTTTATTAGGGGTGGGAACACCGGGGAGCTGTTTTTT. Translated, it gives CASSFIRGGNTGELFF.

The chain employs TRBV19 and TRBJ2-3, with TRBD1 matching over 7 bases. Trimming took 9 bases from V and 2 from J; bases not matched to a gene: 8. Germline-derived CDR1 and CDR2 are LNHDA and SQIVND (reference sequence). This CDR3 is built from 14 residues. This chain's CDR3 is CASADRSYTDTQYF. The DNA for the CDR3 is TGTGCCAGCGCGGACAGGTCTTACACAGATACGCAGTATTTT. Drawing the rest from reference TRBV19 and TRBJ2-3, the complete variable domain is DGGITQSPKYLFRKEGQNVTLSCEQNLNHDAMYWYRQDPGQGLRLIYYSQIVNDFQKGDIAEGYSVSREKKESFPLTVTSAQKNPTAFYLCASADRSYTDTQYFGPGTRLTVL.

This clone appeared once. J is TRBJ2-4 and V is TRBV7-9; D remains unclear. The CDR3 has 15 residues. Germline CDR1 and CDR2: SEHNR and FQNEAQ (reference sequence). The V and J ends lost 0 bases and 5 bases respectively, with 11 bases between them. The CDR3 loop is CASSLAGSRENIQYF. CDR3 bases: TGTGCCAGCAGCTTAGCGGGTAGTAGGGAAAACATTCAGTACTTC. The full variable domain, completed using reference TRBV7-9 and TRBJ2-4, is DTGVSQNPRHKITKRGQNVTFRCDPISEHNRLYWYRQTLGQGPEFLTYFQNEAQLEKSRLLSDRFSAERPKGSFSTLEIQRTEQGDSAMYLCASSLAGSRENIQYFGAGTRLSVL.

This clone is medium-sized (0.01 to 0.1%) by share. The chain recombines TRBV7-6 with TRBJ2-7; the match to TRBD1 covers 8 bases. V shed 6 bases, J shed 1 base, and the junction held 5 bases outside the gene matches. CDR1 and CDR2 (germline): SGHVS, FNYEAQ. The CDR3 totals 14 residues. This CDR3 is CASSPTGGSYEQYF. DNA of the CDR3: TGTGCCAGCAGTCCTACAGGGGGTTCCTACGAGCAGTACTTC. Looking up the rest from reference TRBV7-6 and TRBJ2-7 gives the full variable domain: GAGVSQSPRYKVTKRGQDVALRCDPISGHVSLYWYRQALGQGPEFLTYFNYEAQQDKSGLPNDRFSAERPEGSISTLTIQRTEQRDSAMYRCASSPTGGSYEQYFGPGTRLTVT.

The chain joins TRBV5-1 to TRBJ2-7, with 9 bases aligning to TRBD2. Germline-derived CDR1 and CDR2 are SGHRS and YFSETQ. There are 18 residues in the CDR3. V lost 7 bases to trimming and J lost 2 bases; unmatched junction nucleotides: 19. CDR3 coding DNA: TGCGCCAGCTCGGAGAGAATAGCGGGAGAACTCTCAACCTACGAGCAGTACTTC. Protein: CASSERIAGELSTYEQYF.

The chain joins TRBV10-2 to TRBJ2-3; a possible D gene is TRBD2 (5 bases). Trimming shortened V by 4 bases and J by 2 bases, and 16 bases separated the two germline ends. The germline V gene has CDR1 WSHSY and CDR2 SAAADI. This CDR3 comprises 16 residues. CDR3 sequence: CASSVGMSAHTDTQYF. The CDR3 nucleotides read TGCGCCAGCAGTGTCGGGATGAGCGCCCACACAGATACGCAGTATTTT.

The chain employs TRBV27 and TRBJ1-6, with TRBD1 matching 7 bases. V was clipped by 6 bases and J by 6 bases; unmatched bases: 8. Germline lookup yields CDR1 MNHEY and CDR2 SMNVEV (reference sequence). CDR3 length: 15 residues. The CDR3 protein is CASSPGQRLNSPLHF. In DNA, the CDR3 is TGTGCCAGCAGCCCGGGACAGAGACTTAATTCACCCCTCCACTTT.

This chain joins TRBV18 and TRBJ1-1; D not resolved. From germline, CDR1 is KGHSH and CDR2 LQKENI. V was clipped by 3 bases and J by 8 bases, with 13 bases between them. There are 13 residues in the CDR3. Here the CDR3 DNA reads TGTGCCAGCTCACCCTCCTCCGGGGTCGAAGCTTTCTTT. Its translation is CASSPSSGVEAFF.

J is TRBJ2-2 and V is TRBV11-2, with D unresolved. CDR3 length equals 15 residues. Germline V gene data show CDR1 as SGHAT and CDR2 as FQNNGV. Trimming cost V 5 bases and J 0 bases, with 10 bases left between them. CDR3 amino acids: CASSHRPANTGELFF. The DNA of the CDR3 is TGTGCCAGCAGCCACAGACCCGCGAACACCGGGGAGCTGTTTTTT.

V is TRBV7-8 and J is TRBJ1-5; 7 positions agree with TRBD1. The CDR3 extends over 16 amino acids. Germline lookup yields CDR1 SGHVS and CDR2 FQNEAQ. The ends lost 0 bases at V and 3 bases at J; junction bases unmatched: 5. The CDR3 nucleotides read TGTGCCAGCAGCTTAGCGGGGACAGCTATCAATCAGCCCCAGCATTTT. Its translation: CASSLAGTAINQPQHF. The full variable domain, rest sourced from reference TRBV7-8 and TRBJ1-5, is GAGVSQSPRYKVAKRGQDVALRCDPISGHVSLFWYQQALGQGPEFLTYFQNEAQLDKSGLPSDRFFAERPEGSVSTLKIQRTQQEDSAVYLCASSLAGTAINQPQHFGDGTRLSIL.

This chain links TRBV30 with TRBJ2-1, with D maybe TRBD1 (6 bases). Looked up from germline, CDR1 is GTSNPN and CDR2 is SVGIG (reference sequence). CDR3 length: 14 amino acids. V was clipped by 7 bases and J by 1 base, with 14 bases between them. CDR3 residues: CAYTGTRSYNEQFF. CDR3 coding DNA: TGTGCCTACACCGGGACACGGTCCTACAATGAGCAGTTCTTC.

The V call is TRBV14, the J call TRBJ1-1; unclear D gene. CDR1 is SGHDN and CDR2 is FVKESK in the germline V gene. Deletions cut 0 bases from V and 0 bases from J, with 2 bases between. The CDR3 runs to 13 residues. The CDR3 spells CASSQELNTEAFF. CDR3 DNA sequence: TGTGCCAGCAGCCAAGAACTGAACACTGAAGCTTTCTTT.

This chain uses TRBV11-1 with TRBJ2-3, with a tentative D call TRBD2 (5 bases). Per the germline V gene, CDR1 is SGHAT and CDR2 is FQDESV (reference sequence). Trimming pared 1 base from V and 3 bases from J, leaving 14 bases between. This CDR3 region has 16 residues. The CDR3 spells CASSLGQPRGTDTQYF. CDR3 nucleotides: TGTGCCAGCAGCTTAGGTCAGCCCAGAGGGACAGATACGCAGTATTTT.

The V and J genes are TRBV7-2 and TRBJ1-2; D is uncertain. CDR1 and CDR2 (germline): SGHTA, FQGNSA. With 1 base removed from V and 2 bases from J, the gap between germline ends came to 11 bases. The CDR3 totals 15 residues. The CDR3 bases are TGTGCCAGCAGCTTAGATTCTTGGGAGAACTATGGCTACACCTTC. Its protein is CASSLDSWENYGYTF.

This clone appeared a single time. The chain uses TRBV7-9 and TRBJ1-5, with TRBD1 as a possible D gene (6 bases). Per germline, CDR1 SEHNR and CDR2 FQNEAQ (reference sequence). The CDR3 length is 16 residues. V was clipped by 4 bases and J by 1 base, with 14 bases between them. The DNA for the CDR3 is TGTGCCAGCAGCTACGGGGCAGGGACAAGCAATCAGCCCCAGCATTTT. It encodes CASSYGAGTSNQPQHF.